This entry concerns a single T cell receptor beta chain. The CDR3 extends over 16 amino acids. Per germline, CDR1 SEHNR and CDR2 FQNEAQ (reference sequence). The V segment lost 8 bases and the J segment 1 base; nucleotides outside the gene matches: 9. These data come from a study of blood T cell repertoires in COVID-19. Only in-frame clones appear in the TCRdb table, and some are missing; sequencing was by immunoSEQ multiplex PCR. Of some 170,000 clones listed, more than 80% are singletons. The specimen sequenced was peripheral blood. V and J are TRBV7-9 and TRBJ1-1; 11 positions match TRBD1. The sequence was collected from a human donor in a cohort sampled during active COVID-19. The CDR3 DNA follows: TGTGCCAGCTTCCGGGACAGGGGGTATTGGAACACTGAAGCTTTCTTT. Translated: CASFRDRGYWNTEAFF.